What follows is one T cell receptor beta chain and its context. Its antigen is unidentified. The sample is drawn from a study of PD-1 blockade in classical Hodgkin lymphoma. Study observations and caveats: CD4+ but not CD8+ TCR diversity rose significantly by C4D1.

Each patient experienced a relapse that followed autologous stem cell transplantation, and brentuximab vedotin exposure varied. V trimming: 4 bases; J trimming: 0 bases; junction bases outside the gene matches: 8. The CDR3 runs 16 residues. CDR1 SGHKS and CDR2 YYEKEE come from the germline V gene (reference sequence). Assay used: immunoSEQ multiplex PCR; TCRdb lists only in-frame clones, some missing. Found here are about 14,000 clones, more than 75% of them singletons; the top ten hold about 4%. The source material was peripheral blood mononuclear cells (PBMCs), sampled at baseline. The sequence came from a human donor with classical Hodgkin lymphoma. V usage is TRBV5-5 and J usage is TRBJ2-3; 7 bases line up with TRBD1. The CDR3 loop reads CASSRTGTASTDTQYF. The DNA of the CDR3 is TGTGCCAGCAGCCGCACCGGGACAGCTAGCACAGATACGCAGTATTTT. Full variable domain (rest looked up from reference TRBV5-5 and TRBJ2-3): DAGVTQSPTHLIKTRGQQVTLRCSPISGHKSVSWYQQVLGQGPQFIFQYYEKEERGRGNFPDRFSARQFPNYSSELNVNALLLGDSALYLCASSRTGTASTDTQYFGPGTRLTVL.